Listed here are 32 T cell receptor beta chains from one sample, sequenced in a study of cytotoxic CD8 clonotypes in ibrutinib-treated CLL. Here immunoSEQ multiplex PCR was the method, and the copy in TCRdb shows in-frame clones only, minus some. The sample records about 68,000 clones, approximately 80% being singletons. The sequencing used PBMCs, collected at disease progression, from a patient treated with ibrutinib. The receptors were sampled from a human donor with chronic lymphocytic leukemia.

The chain recombines TRBV6-4 with TRBJ2-1, with 13 bases fitting TRBD2. This CDR3 contains 15 residues. The V gene end was trimmed by 4 bases and the J gene end by 7 bases; junction bases not matched to a gene: 4. Germline CDR1 reads MRHNA; CDR2 reads SNTAGT. The CDR3: CASSAGLAGYNEQFF. DNA of the CDR3: TGTGCCAGCAGTGCGGGACTAGCGGGATATAATGAGCAGTTCTTC.

This clone has a handful of counts. The V gene is TRBV4-1, the J gene TRBJ2-7, with TRBD1 as a possible D gene (7 bases). Germline values: CDR1 MGHRA, CDR2 YSYEKL. V lost 4 bases to trimming and J lost 5 bases, with 21 bases between them. CDR3 length: 16 residues. The CDR3 reads CASSLRQGGGNHEQYF. The CDR3 nucleotides are TGCGCCAGCAGCCTAAGACAGGGCGGAGGGAACCACGAGCAGTACTTC.

V and J are TRBV19 and TRBJ2-2, with 7 bases fitting TRBD1. The CDR3 is 13 residues long. Germline V gene sequence: CDR1 LNHDA, CDR2 SQIVND (reference sequence). Unmatched junction bases numbered 8, after V lost 9 bases and J lost 7 bases. CDR3 in DNA: TGTGCCAGCATCCCGACAGGGTTCGGGGAGCTGTTTTTT. It is translated as CASIPTGFGELFF.

V is TRBV19 and J is TRBJ1-1, with no clear D. This CDR3 contains 15 residues. Germline loops: CDR1 LNHDA, CDR2 SQIVND (reference sequence). V was shortened by 2 bases and J by 5 bases, with 15 bases between the two germline ends. The CDR3 region is CASSIPRSAGTEAFF. CDR3 bases: TGTGCCAGTAGTATACCTCGTTCTGCGGGGACTGAAGCTTTCTTT.

V is TRBV10-3 and J is TRBJ1-1, with D hard to call. The CDR3 is 12 residues long. CDR1 is ENHRY and CDR2 is SYGVKD in the germline V gene. The ends were cut back, 4 bases at V and 4 bases at J, with 7 bases in the middle. The CDR3 bases are TGTGCCATCAGTGGTCCTACCACTGAAGCTTTCTTT. Encoded protein: CAISGPTTEAFF.

Here the CDR3 DNA reads TGCGCCAGCACCCCAAACGGGGGGGCGTGGGAGACCCAGTACTTC. Protein product: CASTPNGGAWETQYF. The rearrangement joins TRBV5-1 to TRBJ2-5; the match to TRBD2 covers 8 bases. CDR3 length: 15 residues. CDR1 is SGHRS, CDR2 YFSETQ, per germline. V was clipped by 6 bases and J by 5 bases; unmatched bases: 12. Looking up the rest from reference TRBV5-1 and TRBJ2-5 gives the full variable domain: KAGVTQTPRYLIKTRGQQVTLSCSPISGHRSVSWYQQTPGQGLQFLFEYFSETQRNKGNFPGRFSGRQFSNSRSEMNVSTLELGDSALYLCASTPNGGAWETQYFGPGTRLLVL.

The chain uses TRBV4-1 and TRBJ2-1; D remains unclear. Germline CDR1 and CDR2: MGHRA and YSYEKL. The ends were cut back, 3 bases at V and 4 bases at J, with 4 bases in the middle. The CDR3 length is 12 residues. The chain's CDR3 is CASSQGYNEQFF. The CDR3, as DNA: TGCGCCAGCAGCCAGGGATACAATGAGCAGTTCTTC.

The chain uses TRBV27 and TRBJ2-1, with a weak D call TRBD1 (6 bases). The CDR3 loop spans 15 amino acids. The germline CDR1 and CDR2 sequences are MNHEY and SMNVEV (reference sequence). The V end lost 3 bases, the J end lost 6 bases, and 15 bases lay between the germline ends. The CDR3 nucleotides are TGTGCCAGCAGTTTTACCCACAGGGCCCGCAATGAGCAGTTCTTC. Amino acids: CASSFTHRARNEQFF.

The V and J genes are TRBV5-1 and TRBJ1-1; TRBD1 matches 8 bases. The CDR3 has 14 amino acids. V lost 2 bases, J lost 3 bases, and 3 bases stayed unmatched. The germline V gene encodes CDR1 SGHRS and CDR2 YFSETQ. The CDR3 DNA reads TGCGCCAGCAGCTTACAGGGGGACGACACTGAAGCTTTCTTT. This gives the protein CASSLQGDDTEAFF.

The chain has TRBV5-1 and TRBJ2-1; TRBD1 matches at 10 bases. Germline V gives CDR1 SGHRS, CDR2 YFSETQ. Unmatched junction bases numbered 7, after V lost 4 bases and J lost 6 bases. The CDR3 is made up of 15 amino acids. In nucleotides, the CDR3 is TGCGCCAGCAGCAGAGGCCGGACAGGGGGCAATGAGCAGTTCTTC. This encodes CASSRGRTGGNEQFF.

The rearrangement joins TRBV27 to TRBJ2-1, with 7 bases aligning to TRBD1. Germline assignment: CDR1 MNHEY and CDR2 SMNVEV (reference sequence). V was pared by 6 bases and J by 0 bases, with 5 bases of the junction left unmatched. This CDR3 comprises 15 residues. CDR3: CASSLDRSSYNEQFF. DNA of the CDR3: TGTGCCAGCAGCCTGGACAGGAGCTCCTACAATGAGCAGTTCTTC.

CDR3 nucleotides: TGCGCCAGCAGCCACACGGACAGGGGGTATTTTGACGAGCAGTACTTC. Its translation: CASSHTDRGYFDEQYF. The chain couples TRBV4-1 to TRBJ2-7, with 10 bases matching TRBD1. Looked up from germline, CDR1 is MGHRA and CDR2 is YSYEKL. CDR3 size: 16 residues. With V trimmed by 3 bases and J by 5 bases, 10 bases remained unmatched.

The sample holds a few counts of this clone. This chain connects TRBV5-1 to TRBJ1-1; TRBD1 agrees at 10 bases. With 4 bases clipped from V and 3 bases from J, the junction kept 6 bases outside the gene matches. Looked up from germline, CDR1 is SGHRS and CDR2 is YFSETQ. The CDR3 loop spans 15 amino acids. CDR3 residues: CASSLGTGADTEAFF. In DNA, the CDR3 is TGCGCCAGCAGCCTGGGGACAGGGGCAGACACTGAAGCTTTCTTT.

The rearrangement links TRBV9 to TRBJ2-1; D gene ambiguous. CDR3 size: 12 residues. Germline CDR1 is SGDLS and CDR2 is YYNGEE. V lost 3 bases to trimming and J lost 9 bases, with 10 bases between them. The CDR3 DNA follows: TGTGCCAGCAGCGGGGTGGCCGCTGAGCAGTTCTTC. Protein: CASSGVAAEQFF.

This chain uses TRBV7-9 with TRBJ2-2; no definite D call. CDR1 is SEHNR, CDR2 FQNEAQ, per germline (reference sequence). V lost 2 bases, J lost 4 bases, and 11 bases lay in between. The CDR3 extends over 15 amino acids. The CDR3 sequence: CASSLSSASTGELFF. For the CDR3, the DNA is TGTGCCAGCAGCTTATCGTCGGCAAGCACCGGGGAGCTGTTTTTT.

This chain connects TRBV5-6 to TRBJ2-7, with TRBD1 matching over 7 bases. CDR3 length equals 15 residues. V shed 4 bases, J shed 2 bases, and the junction held 9 bases outside the gene matches. Germline V gene lookup returns CDR1 SGHDT and CDR2 YYEEEE. This chain's CDR3 is CASSLSRDSPYEQYF. The CDR3 DNA is TGTGCCAGCAGCCTTAGCCGGGACAGCCCCTACGAGCAGTACTTC. The full variable domain, with the rest looked up from reference TRBV5-6 and TRBJ2-7, is DAGVTQSPTHLIKTRGQQVTLRCSPKSGHDTVSWYQQALGQGPQFIFQYYEEEERQRGNFPDRFSGHQFPNYSSELNVNALLLGDSALYLCASSLSRDSPYEQYFGPGTRLTVT.

The V and J genes are TRBV19 and TRBJ1-1; D gene ambiguous. The germline V gene has CDR1 LNHDA and CDR2 SQIVND (reference sequence). This CDR3 contains 14 residues. V dropped 6 bases and J dropped 1 base, with 12 bases sitting between them. The CDR3 sequence is CASRGELRNTEAFF. In nucleotides, the CDR3 is TGTGCCAGTAGGGGAGAACTCCGGAACACTGAAGCTTTCTTT.

This sequence joins TRBV27 and TRBJ2-7; possibly TRBD1 for D (6 bases). Germline V gene data show CDR1 as MNHEY and CDR2 as SMNVEV (reference sequence). The CDR3 extends over 12 amino acids. V gave up 7 bases and J gave up 7 bases, with 14 bases separating them. DNA for the CDR3: TGTGCCAGCAAGGGCAGGGGCGGGGAGCAGTACTTC. It yields the protein CASKGRGGEQYF.

V and J are TRBV7-2 and TRBJ2-5, with 7 nucleotides matching TRBD2. J lost 5 bases, V lost 2 bases, and 5 bases had no gene match. The CDR3 length is 14 residues. The V gene's germline CDR1 is SGHTA and CDR2 FQGNSA. The CDR3 reads CASSLHAGAETQYF. The DNA for the CDR3 is TGTGCCAGCAGCTTACACGCGGGAGCTGAGACCCAGTACTTC. Drawing the rest from reference TRBV7-2 and TRBJ2-5, the complete variable domain is GAGVSQSPSNKVTEKGKDVELRCDPISGHTALYWYRQSLGQGLEFLIYFQGNSAPDKSGLPSDRFSAERTGGSVSTLTIQRTQQEDSAVYLCASSLHAGAETQYFGPGTRLLVL.

The V gene is TRBV10-1, the J gene TRBJ2-1; the match to TRBD2 covers 8 bases. Germline V CDR1 and CDR2: WNHNN, SYGVQD (reference sequence). This CDR3 contains 17 residues. The V and J ends lost 3 bases and 6 bases, in that order; junction bases with no gene match: 13. The CDR3 nucleotides read TGCGCCAGCAGTGATTCGTTGAGACTAGCGAATCTCAATGAGCAGTTCTTC. Protein sequence: CASSDSLRLANLNEQFF.

This chain joins TRBV30 and TRBJ2-6; D uncertain. Trimming pared 8 bases from V and 2 bases from J, leaving 13 bases between. The length of the CDR3 is 14 residues. CDR1 is GTSNPN and CDR2 is SVGIG in the germline V gene (reference sequence). CDR3 coding DNA: TGTGCCATCGTGGTCGGCCCTGGGGCCAACGTCCTGACTTTC. Translating gives CAIVVGPGANVLTF.

The chain carries TRBV2 and TRBJ1-6, with D hard to call. CDR1 and CDR2 from the germline V gene are SNHLY and FYNNEI. The germline V and J ends were trimmed by 6 bases and 9 bases, with 3 bases remaining between them. The CDR3 covers 10 residues. The CDR3 loop reads CASSGSPLHF. The CDR3 DNA follows: TGTGCCAGCAGCGGTTCACCCCTCCACTTT.

This clone has more than one count but fewer than ten. The chain recombines TRBV9 with TRBJ1-6; maybe TRBD1 (5 bases). Germline CDR1 and CDR2: SGDLS and YYNGEE. Trimming cost V 4 bases and J 6 bases, with 14 bases left between them. CDR3 size: 15 residues. The CDR3 nucleotides are TGTGCCAGCAGCCCCGGGACCTTGACTAATTCACCCCTCCACTTT. It translates to CASSPGTLTNSPLHF.

The chain has TRBV25-1 and TRBJ2-7; D is unclear. Trimming shortened V by 3 bases and J by 3 bases, and 6 bases separated the two germline ends. This CDR3 has 12 amino acids. Germline loops: CDR1 MGHDK, CDR2 SYGVNS. The CDR3 nucleotides are TGTGCCAGCAGTGATGGGGACTACGAGCAGTACTTC. This gives the protein CASSDGDYEQYF.

V usage is TRBV9 and J usage is TRBJ2-3; 12 nucleotides align to TRBD2. J lost 5 bases, V lost 7 bases, and 8 bases had no gene match. The CDR3 runs to 15 residues. CDR1 and CDR2 from the germline V gene are SGDLS and YYNGEE. The CDR3 loop is CASAAGTSGLDTQYF. The CDR3, as DNA: TGTGCCAGCGCTGCCGGGACTAGCGGGTTAGATACGCAGTATTTT.

This chain links TRBV6-6 with TRBJ1-5; 8 bases are a match to TRBD1. V shed 5 bases and J 0 bases; nucleotides not matched to a gene: 3. Looked up from germline, CDR1 is MNHNY and CDR2 is SVGAGI (reference sequence). CDR3 length: 15 residues. This CDR3 is CASSPGQGSNQPQHF. CDR3 bases: TGTGCCAGCAGTCCCGGACAGGGTAGCAATCAGCCCCAGCATTTT.

The table lists this clone with a count of one. This chain links TRBV11-2 with TRBJ2-3; D gene unclear. V was cut by 6 bases and J by 8 bases, with 9 bases left in between. Germline loops: CDR1 SGHAT, CDR2 FQNNGV. The CDR3 is 11 amino acids. The CDR3 spells CASSFGRTQYF. CDR3 nucleotide sequence: TGTGCCAGCAGTTTTGGACGTACGCAGTATTTT.

The V gene is TRBV30, the J gene TRBJ1-3, with TRBD1 identical over 7 bases. The CDR3 sequence is 13 residues long. From germline, CDR1 is GTSNPN and CDR2 SVGIG (reference sequence). The V and J ends lost 3 bases and 1 base, in that order; junction bases with no gene match: 0. CDR3 DNA sequence: TGTGCCTGGAGCAGGGGGTCTGGAAACACCATATATTTT. It specifies CAWSRGSGNTIYF.

The V gene is TRBV4-2, the J gene TRBJ2-7, with unresolved D. Germline V gives CDR1 LGHNA, CDR2 YNFKEQ. This CDR3 is 13 amino acids long. V shed 4 bases and J shed 6 bases, with 13 bases lying between them. The CDR3 protein is CASSLGLDPEQYF. The CDR3, as DNA: TGTGCCAGCAGCCTCGGGCTAGATCCCGAGCAGTACTTC.

The table lists this clone with many counts. The chain has TRBV4-2 and TRBJ2-7; 11 positions agree with TRBD2. The V gene end was trimmed by 0 bases and the J gene end by 3 bases; junction bases not matched to a gene: 10. Germline CDR1 LGHNA, CDR2 YNFKEQ. The CDR3 totals 18 residues. The CDR3 nucleotides are TGTGCCAGCAGCCAAGAAGTATTTTTAGCGGGGGGGAACTACGAGCAGTACTTC. Translation: CASSQEVFLAGGNYEQYF.

The J gene is TRBJ2-1, the V gene TRBV5-1, with 8 bases aligning to TRBD1. The trim removed 2 bases at V and 6 bases at J, leaving 7 bases unmatched. The CDR3 contains 15 residues. Looked up from germline, CDR1 is SGHRS and CDR2 is YFSETQ. In DNA, the CDR3 is TGCGCCAGCAGCTTCCGGAGTACAGGGGGCAATGAGCAGTTCTTC. This translates into CASSFRSTGGNEQFF.

This rearrangement joins TRBV2 to TRBJ2-1, with 7 bases aligning to TRBD2. The CDR3 has 13 amino acids. V was pared by 4 bases and J by 5 bases, with 2 bases of the junction left unmatched. Looked up from germline, CDR1 is SNHLY and CDR2 is FYNNEI. CDR3 loop: CASSVGGDNEQFF. The CDR3 DNA sequence: TGTGCCAGCAGTGTGGGAGGGGACAATGAGCAGTTCTTC.